Presented here are 18 T cell receptor beta chains from one specimen sequenced in a study of blood T cell repertoires in COVID-19. The method was immunoSEQ multiplex PCR; TCRdb's version includes in-frame clones alone and lacks a portion of them. This table has under 500,000 clones, around 89% appearing once. Specimen: PBMCs or T cells enriched from blood (not recorded which). Every receptor here comes from a man between 25 and 39 years old who had recovered from COVID-19.

J is TRBJ2-7 and V is TRBV19, with 11 bases that match TRBD2. The germline V gene encodes CDR1 LNHDA and CDR2 SQIVND (reference sequence). This CDR3 contains 15 residues. Trimming took 3 bases from V and 0 from J; bases not matched to a gene: 1. For the CDR3, the DNA is TGTGCCAGTAGTATGGGACTAGCGGACTCCTACGAGCAGTACTTC. Its translation is CASSMGLADSYEQYF. The full variable domain, in which reference TRBV19 and TRBJ2-7 provide the parts outside the CDR3, is DGGITQSPKYLFRKEGQNVTLSCEQNLNHDAMYWYRQDPGQGLRLIYYSQIVNDFQKGDIAEGYSVSREKKESFPLTVTSAQKNPTAFYLCASSMGLADSYEQYFGPGTRLTVT.

The J gene is TRBJ2-2, the V gene TRBV24-1; 11 bases line up with TRBD2. Germline values: CDR1 KGHDR, CDR2 SFDVKD. The J segment lost 8 bases and the V segment lost 4 bases, leaving 11 bases of the junction unmatched. The CDR3 spans 17 residues. The CDR3 loop is CATSDPVSGRAPGELFF. The CDR3 DNA follows: TGTGCCACCAGTGACCCCGTTAGCGGGAGGGCCCCAGGGGAGCTGTTTTTT.

V usage is TRBV6-5 and J usage is TRBJ1-5; maybe TRBD1 (5 bases). The V gene's germline CDR1 is MNHEY and CDR2 SVGAGI. This CDR3 comprises 15 residues. Trimming took 4 bases from V and 11 from J, leaving 21 bases between them. The CDR3 region has the DNA TGTGCCAGCAGTTCATCCCCAGGGTCTCTCTCAGCCCAGCATTTT. Translated, it gives CASSSSPGSLSAQHF.

The CDR3, as DNA: TGTGCCAGCAGTTTAATTTCGGCTGGGGCCAACGTCCTGACTTTC. It is translated as CASSLISAGANVLTF. V is TRBV28 and J is TRBJ2-6; D uncertain. From germline, CDR1 is MDHEN and CDR2 SYDVKM. CDR3 length equals 15 residues. The ends were cut back, 2 bases at V and 2 bases at J, with 7 bases in the middle.

The chain combines TRBV2 with TRBJ2-7; D uncertain. The CDR3 covers 11 residues. CDR1 is SNHLY, CDR2 FYNNEI, per germline. The V and J ends lost 8 bases and 2 bases respectively, with 7 bases between them. DNA for the CDR3: TGTGCCAGCCTCCAGGCCTACGAGCAGTACTTC. As protein: CASLQAYEQYF.

The J gene is TRBJ1-6, the V gene TRBV27; TRBD1 matches at 7 bases. The CDR3 loop spans 15 amino acids. V shed 8 bases and J 0 bases; nucleotides not matched to a gene: 4. Germline assignment: CDR1 MNHEY and CDR2 SMNVEV (reference sequence). The CDR3 nucleotides read TGTGCCAGCGGAAGGGACAGCTCCTATAATTCACCCCTCCACTTT. This translates into CASGRDSSYNSPLHF.

This clone was observed a few times. The same CDR3 arises from other DNA sequences in this sample as well. The chain combines TRBV19 with TRBJ1-5; 8 positions agree with TRBD1. V trimming: 5 bases; J trimming: 5 bases; junction bases outside the gene matches: 5. There are 14 residues in the CDR3. Germline V lookup: CDR1 LNHDA, CDR2 SQIVND (reference sequence). As DNA, the CDR3 is TGTGCCAGTAGTGATGGACAGGGCCATCAGCCCCAGCATTTT. Protein sequence: CASSDGQGHQPQHF.

This clone has a single count. CDR3 nucleotides: TGTGCCAGCAGTTTATCTACTAGCGGGAGTCGGGGCACGACAGATACGCAGTATTTT. The encoded protein is CASSLSTSGSRGTTDTQYF. This chain joins TRBV7-6 and TRBJ2-3; 11 nucleotides agree with TRBD2. Trimming removed 6 bases from V and 3 bases from J; junction bases left unmatched: 17. The CDR3 contains 19 residues. Looked up from germline, CDR1 is SGHVS and CDR2 is FNYEAQ.

The chain carries TRBV29-1 and TRBJ2-1; 10 nucleotides agree with TRBD1. CDR3 length: 15 residues. The trim removed 0 bases at V and 9 bases at J, leaving 8 bases unmatched. The V gene's germline CDR1 is SQVTM and CDR2 ANQGSEA. The CDR3 nucleotides read TGCAGCGTTGAAGAGGGGGTGGGACAGGGGCTTGAGCAGTTCTTC. Translated: CSVEEGVGQGLEQFF.

CDR3 coding DNA: TGTGCCAGCAGTTCGATGACAGGGGATGATCAGCCCCAGCATTTT. Protein product: CASSSMTGDDQPQHF. The chain is built from TRBV28 and TRBJ1-5, with 8 bases that match TRBD1. Per the germline V gene, CDR1 is MDHEN and CDR2 is SYDVKM. The length of the CDR3 is 15 residues. Unmatched junction bases numbered 7, after V lost 4 bases and J lost 5 bases. The full variable domain, rest sourced from reference TRBV28 and TRBJ1-5, is DVKVTQSSRYLVKRTGEKVFLECVQDMDHENMFWYRQDPGLGLRLIYFSYDVKMKEKGDIPEGYSVSREKKERFSLILESASTNQTSMYLCASSSMTGDDQPQHFGDGTRLSIL.

This clone was counted once. In DNA form, the CDR3 reads TGTGCCAGCAGTACCCCCGGCTACGAGCAGTACTTC. Its translation is CASSTPGYEQYF. The J gene is TRBJ2-7, the V gene TRBV12-3 or TRBV12-4, with D uncertain. Trimming removed 5 bases at V and 3 bases at J, with 8 bases between. The CDR3 is 12 amino acids.

The chain couples TRBV19 to TRBJ2-1; 9 bases map to TRBD2. With 3 bases clipped from V and 5 bases from J, the junction kept 11 bases outside the gene matches. Germline V gene data show CDR1 as LNHDA and CDR2 as SQIVND (reference sequence). This CDR3 has 17 amino acids. CDR3 DNA sequence: TGTGCCAGTAGTATCATGTCGGCGGGAGGGCCGAACAATGAGCAGTTCTTC. Protein: CASSIMSAGGPNNEQFF.

The rearrangement links TRBV28 to TRBJ2-3; a weak D match, TRBD1 (7 bases). CDR3 length equals 14 residues. Germline CDR1 MDHEN, CDR2 SYDVKM. V was clipped by 6 bases and J by 4 bases, with 14 bases between them. CDR3 in DNA: TGTGCCAGCAGGGAGGGGGCGAATCCAGATACGCAGTATTTT. Translation: CASREGANPDTQYF.

Note on this clone: Other DNA sequences in this specimen translate into the identical CDR3. In nucleotides, the CDR3 is TGTGCCACCAGCAAAGAGACTAGCGTCAAAAACATTCAGTACTTC. It specifies CATSKETSVKNIQYF. The rearrangement uses TRBV15 and TRBJ2-4; 8 positions agree with TRBD2. The germline CDR1 and CDR2 sequences are LNHNV and YYDKDF (reference sequence). V lost 4 bases, J lost 3 bases, and 5 bases stayed unmatched. This CDR3 comprises 15 residues.

V and J are TRBV28 and TRBJ2-7, with 10 bases fitting TRBD2. Germline V gene lookup returns CDR1 MDHEN and CDR2 SYDVKM. The V gene end was trimmed by 3 bases and the J gene end by 5 bases; junction bases not matched to a gene: 13. The CDR3 spans 17 residues. The CDR3 here is CASSFPGKREGLDEQYF. CDR3 coding DNA: TGTGCCAGCAGTTTCCCGGGGAAGCGGGAGGGCCTGGACGAGCAGTACTTC. Complete variable domain (other parts from reference TRBV28 and TRBJ2-7): DVKVTQSSRYLVKRTGEKVFLECVQDMDHENMFWYRQDPGLGLRLIYFSYDVKMKEKGDIPEGYSVSREKKERFSLILESASTNQTSMYLCASSFPGKREGLDEQYFGPGTRLTVT.

This chain uses TRBV5-4 with TRBJ2-7; 9 nucleotides line up with TRBD1. The ends lost 4 bases at V and 4 bases at J; junction bases unmatched: 9. Germline CDR1 is SGHNT and CDR2 is YYREEE (reference sequence). The CDR3 is made up of 15 amino acids. The CDR3 nucleotides are TGTGCCAGCAGCGCAGCGGGACAGGGATTTTACGAGCAGTACTTC. Translation: CASSAAGQGFYEQYF.

Here the CDR3 reads CASSMTGKIFTDTQYF. In DNA form, the CDR3 reads TGTGCCAGTAGTATGACAGGGAAGATCTTCACAGATACGCAGTATTTT. The chain links TRBV19 to TRBJ2-3, with 7 bases aligning to TRBD1. Trimming cost V 3 bases and J 2 bases; bases outside gene matches: 8. The CDR3 has 16 residues. Germline lookup yields CDR1 LNHDA and CDR2 SQIVND (reference sequence).

The CDR3 sequence: CASSLKGAGATAYEQYF. In DNA form, the CDR3 reads TGTGCCAGCAGTTTAAAGGGGGCTGGGGCTACCGCCTACGAGCAGTACTTC. V usage is TRBV27 and J usage is TRBJ2-7, with 7 bases matching TRBD1. V lost 2 bases, J lost 2 bases, and 12 bases stayed unmatched. The CDR3 covers 17 residues. The germline V gene encodes CDR1 MNHEY and CDR2 SMNVEV (reference sequence).